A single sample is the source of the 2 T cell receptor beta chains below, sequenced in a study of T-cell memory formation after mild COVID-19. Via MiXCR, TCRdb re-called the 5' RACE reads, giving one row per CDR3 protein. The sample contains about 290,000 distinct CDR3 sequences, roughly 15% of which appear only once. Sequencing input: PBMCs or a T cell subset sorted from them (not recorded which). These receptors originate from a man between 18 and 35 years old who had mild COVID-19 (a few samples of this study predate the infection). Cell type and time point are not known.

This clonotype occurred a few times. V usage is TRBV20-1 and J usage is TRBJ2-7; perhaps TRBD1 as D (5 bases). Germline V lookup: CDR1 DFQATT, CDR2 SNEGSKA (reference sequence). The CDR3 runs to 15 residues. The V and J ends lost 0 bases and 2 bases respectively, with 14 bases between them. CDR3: CSARDGARVTYEQYF. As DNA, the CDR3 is TGCAGTGCTAGAGATGGGGCCAGAGTAACCTACGAGCAGTACTTC.

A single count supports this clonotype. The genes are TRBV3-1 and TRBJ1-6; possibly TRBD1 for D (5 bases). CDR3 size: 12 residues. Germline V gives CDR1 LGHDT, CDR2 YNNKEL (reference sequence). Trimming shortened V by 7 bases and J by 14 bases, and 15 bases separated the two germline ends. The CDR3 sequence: CASNSGRRALHF. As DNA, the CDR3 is TGTGCCAGCAACTCGGGGCGCCGCGCCCTCCACTTT.